This note documents a single TCR beta chain sequence. The antigen remains unidentified. This entry belongs to a study of CD8 T cells in Susac syndrome. CDR1 and CDR2 from the germline V gene are MNHEY and SMNVEV (reference sequence). The CDR3 is made up of 13 amino acids. The V and J ends lost 3 bases and 7 bases, in that order; junction bases with no gene match: 3. From blood CD8+ and CD4+ T cells, the TCR beta chain was sequenced. Study results and caveats: Clonal expansion of CD8+ cells in Susac peaked in TEMRA cells (and in active patients).

Roughly 0.45 to 1 ug RNA was reverse transcribed with random hexamers. MiXCR, run by TCRdb on the immunoSEQ multiplex PCR reads, gives a single entry per CDR3 protein. The sample includes some 140,000 distinct CDR3 sequences, about 95% of them seen just once. Input material: CD8+ T cells from PBMCs. The source of this sequence is a human donor with Susac syndrome. The chain carries TRBV27 and TRBJ2-7; 10 positions agree with TRBD1. In DNA, the CDR3 is TGTGCCAGCAGTTTTGGGACAGGGGAAGAGCAGTACTTC. It yields the protein CASSFGTGEEQYF.